These 8 T cell receptor beta chains came from one sample sequenced in a study of blood T cell repertoires in COVID-19. Libraries were prepared by immunoSEQ multiplex PCR; TCRdb keeps only in-frame clonotypes and omits some of them. The repertoire includes more than 150,000 clones, about 89% of them detected once, and 2% to 3% sits in the top ten. The sequenced sample consisted of peripheral blood. These receptor sequences come from a man in his forties with active or convalescent COVID-19.

The V gene is TRBV7-8, the J gene TRBJ2-2, with D unclear. The CDR3 is 16 amino acids. V lost 1 base to trimming and J lost 0 bases, with 9 bases between them. Germline CDR1 is SGHVS and CDR2 is FQNEAQ. CDR3 in amino acids: CASSLGHVSNTGELFF. The CDR3 nucleotides are TGTGCCAGCAGCTTAGGACACGTATCGAACACCGGGGAGCTGTTTTTT. The full variable domain, its missing parts supplied by reference TRBV7-8 and TRBJ2-2, is GAGVSQSPRYKVAKRGQDVALRCDPISGHVSLFWYQQALGQGPEFLTYFQNEAQLDKSGLPSDRFFAERPEGSVSTLKIQRTQQEDSAVYLCASSLGHVSNTGELFFGEGSRLTVL.

V and J are TRBV19 and TRBJ1-2; a possible D gene is TRBD1 (5 bases). CDR3 size: 14 residues. Per the germline V gene, CDR1 is LNHDA and CDR2 is SQIVND (reference sequence). V was pared by 3 bases and J by 2 bases, with 10 bases between. This CDR3 reads CASSIARGNYGYTF. DNA of the CDR3: TGTGCCAGTAGTATCGCTCGGGGGAACTATGGCTACACCTTC.

This clone occurred a few times. The V call is TRBV15, the J call TRBJ2-1; possibly TRBD1 for D (6 bases). CDR1 LNHNV and CDR2 YYDKDF come from the germline V gene (reference sequence). The length of the CDR3 is 13 residues. V lost 0 bases, J lost 10 bases, and 10 bases lay in between. CDR3 bases: TGTGCCACCAGCAGAGATTTAGGACAGGAGCAGTTCTTC. It codes for CATSRDLGQEQFF. Based on the CDR3 plus reference TRBV15 and TRBJ2-1, the full variable domain is DAMVIQNPRYQVTQFGKPVTLSCSQTLNHNVMYWYQQKSSQAPKLLFHYYDKDFNNEADTPDNFQSRRPNTSFCFLDIRSPGLGDTAMYLCATSRDLGQEQFFGPGTRLTVL.

Only one count was recorded for this clone. V gene TRBV27 combines with J gene TRBJ1-4; D is perhaps TRBD1 (5 bases). The CDR3 loop spans 12 amino acids. The germline V gene has CDR1 MNHEY and CDR2 SMNVEV (reference sequence). Trimming took off 8 bases at V and 7 bases at J, with 11 bases between the two ends. CDR3 loop: CASGQGGEKLFF. CDR3 nucleotide sequence: TGTGCCAGCGGTCAGGGAGGTGAAAAACTGTTTTTT.

This chain connects TRBV6-5 to TRBJ1-4; 8 bases map to TRBD1. CDR1 and CDR2 (germline): MNHEY, SVGAGI. After removal of 7 bases from V and 8 bases from J, the junction contained 6 bases not matched to a gene. The CDR3 is made up of 13 amino acids. The CDR3 protein is CASMDRATEKLFF. The CDR3 nucleotides read TGTGCCAGCATGGACAGGGCCACCGAAAAACTGTTTTTT.

In this sample, this clone turned up a few times. The chain uses TRBV27 and TRBJ1-1, with 11 bases lining up with TRBD1. V lost 8 bases and J lost 11; bases outside the gene matches: 10. CDR1 MNHEY and CDR2 SMNVEV come from the germline V gene (reference sequence). This CDR3 is 13 amino acids long. CDR3 in amino acids: CASGGQGAEGAFF. The CDR3 DNA follows: TGTGCCAGCGGCGGACAGGGGGCGGAAGGGGCTTTCTTT.

This chain joins TRBV3-1 (or the pseudogene TRBV3-2) and TRBJ1-1, with a possible D match to TRBD1 (6 bases). V was shortened by 5 bases and J by 1 base, with 8 bases between the two germline ends. Looked up from germline, CDR1 is LGHDT and CDR2 is YNNKEL (reference sequence). CDR3 length equals 13 residues. CDR3 loop: CASSLGANTEAFF. The DNA for the CDR3 is TGTGCCAGCAGCTTGGGGGCGAACACTGAAGCTTTCTTT.

As DNA, the CDR3 is TGTGCCGCGGGACCTAGCGGGGGGTCGTACGAGCAGTACTTC. Its translation is CAAGPSGGSYEQYF. The chain links TRBV7-9 to TRBJ2-7; 11 bases are a match to TRBD2. V lost 11 bases, J lost 4 bases, and 10 bases stayed unmatched. The length of the CDR3 is 14 residues. Germline assignment: CDR1 SEHNR and CDR2 FQNEAQ (reference sequence).